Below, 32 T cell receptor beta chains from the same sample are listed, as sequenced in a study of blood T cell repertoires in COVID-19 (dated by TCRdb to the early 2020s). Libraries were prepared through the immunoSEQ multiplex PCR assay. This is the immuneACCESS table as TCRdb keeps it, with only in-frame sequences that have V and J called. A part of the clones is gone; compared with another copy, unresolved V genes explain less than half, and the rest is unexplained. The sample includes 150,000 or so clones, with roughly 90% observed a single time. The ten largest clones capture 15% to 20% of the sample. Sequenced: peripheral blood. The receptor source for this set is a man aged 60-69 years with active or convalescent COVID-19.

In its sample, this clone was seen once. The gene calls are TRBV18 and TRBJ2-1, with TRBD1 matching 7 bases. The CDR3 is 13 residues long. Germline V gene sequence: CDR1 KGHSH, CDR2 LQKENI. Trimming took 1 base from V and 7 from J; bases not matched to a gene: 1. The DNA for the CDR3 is TGTGCCAGCTCACCACTGACAGGGAATGAGCAGTTCTTC. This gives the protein CASSPLTGNEQFF.

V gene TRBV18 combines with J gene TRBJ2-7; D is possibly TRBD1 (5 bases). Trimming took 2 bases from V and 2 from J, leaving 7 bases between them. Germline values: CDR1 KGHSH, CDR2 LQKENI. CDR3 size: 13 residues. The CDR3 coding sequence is TGTGCCAGCTCACCAGGGGCCCCCTACGAGCAGTACTTC. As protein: CASSPGAPYEQYF.

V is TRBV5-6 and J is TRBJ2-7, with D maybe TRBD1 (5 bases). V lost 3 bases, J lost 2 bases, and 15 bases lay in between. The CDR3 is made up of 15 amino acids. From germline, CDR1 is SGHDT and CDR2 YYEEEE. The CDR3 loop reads CASSSLGTGAYEQYF. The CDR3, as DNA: TGTGCCAGCAGCTCATTAGGTACAGGAGCCTACGAGCAGTACTTC. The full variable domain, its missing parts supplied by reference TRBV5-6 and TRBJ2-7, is DAGVTQSPTHLIKTRGQQVTLRCSPKSGHDTVSWYQQALGQGPQFIFQYYEEEERQRGNFPDRFSGHQFPNYSSELNVNALLLGDSALYLCASSSLGTGAYEQYFGPGTRLTVT.

CDR3 sequence reads: CASSPATGNNQPQHF. The CDR3 nucleotides are TGTGCCAGCAGCCCGGCGACAGGGAACAATCAGCCCCAGCATTTT. This sequence joins TRBV6-5 and TRBJ1-5; 7 bases are a match to TRBD1. The CDR3 contains 15 residues. Germline V gives CDR1 MNHEY, CDR2 SVGAGI. The V gene end was trimmed by 6 bases and the J gene end by 3 bases; junction bases not matched to a gene: 8.

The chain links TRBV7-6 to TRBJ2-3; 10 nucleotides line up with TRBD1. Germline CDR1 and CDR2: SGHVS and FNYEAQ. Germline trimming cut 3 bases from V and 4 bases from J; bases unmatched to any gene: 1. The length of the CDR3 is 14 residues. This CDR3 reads CASSLGQGPDTQYF. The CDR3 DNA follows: TGTGCCAGCAGCTTGGGACAGGGGCCAGATACGCAGTATTTT.

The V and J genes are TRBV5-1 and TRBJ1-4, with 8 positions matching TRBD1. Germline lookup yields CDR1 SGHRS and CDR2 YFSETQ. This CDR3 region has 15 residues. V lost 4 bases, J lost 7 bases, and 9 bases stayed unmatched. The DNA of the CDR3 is TGCGCCAGCAGCGTAGGACAGGGCGTAAGTGAAAAACTGTTTTTT. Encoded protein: CASSVGQGVSEKLFF.

The CDR3 region is CASSLEPNGVTSRVNTIYF. DNA of the CDR3: TGTGCCAGCAGCTTAGAACCAAATGGGGTGACTAGTCGGGTAAACACCATATATTTT. The rearrangement joins TRBV7-6 to TRBJ1-3; D not certain. The germline V gene has CDR1 SGHVS and CDR2 FNYEAQ. This CDR3 spans 19 amino acids. The V and J ends lost 1 base and 6 bases respectively, with 25 bases between them.

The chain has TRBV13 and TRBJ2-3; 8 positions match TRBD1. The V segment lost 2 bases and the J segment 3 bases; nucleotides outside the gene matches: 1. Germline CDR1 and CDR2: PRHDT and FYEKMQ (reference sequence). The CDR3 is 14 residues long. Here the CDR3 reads CASSLTGGTDTQYF. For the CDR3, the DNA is TGTGCCAGCAGCTTAACAGGGGGGACAGATACGCAGTATTTT.

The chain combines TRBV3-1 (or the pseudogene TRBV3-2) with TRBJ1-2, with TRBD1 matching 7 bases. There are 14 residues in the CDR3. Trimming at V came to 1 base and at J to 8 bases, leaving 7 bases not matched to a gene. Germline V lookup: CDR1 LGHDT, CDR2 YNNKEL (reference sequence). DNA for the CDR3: TGTGCCAGCAGCCAAGCGACAGGGAGTATGGGCTACACCTTC. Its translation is CASSQATGSMGYTF.

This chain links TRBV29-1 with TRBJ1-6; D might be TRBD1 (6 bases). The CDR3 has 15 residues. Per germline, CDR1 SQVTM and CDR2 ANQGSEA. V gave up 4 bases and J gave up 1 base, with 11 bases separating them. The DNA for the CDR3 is TGCAGCGTTGCCGCGGACAGATCCTATAATTCACCCCTCCACTTT. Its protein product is CSVAADRSYNSPLHF.

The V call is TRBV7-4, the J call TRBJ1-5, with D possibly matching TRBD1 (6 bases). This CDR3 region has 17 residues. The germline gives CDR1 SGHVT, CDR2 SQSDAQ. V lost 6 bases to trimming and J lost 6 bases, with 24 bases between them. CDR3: CASSSSGFRGGSQPQHF. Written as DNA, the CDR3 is TGTGCCAGCAGTTCATCAGGGTTCAGGGGTGGCAGTCAGCCCCAGCATTTT.

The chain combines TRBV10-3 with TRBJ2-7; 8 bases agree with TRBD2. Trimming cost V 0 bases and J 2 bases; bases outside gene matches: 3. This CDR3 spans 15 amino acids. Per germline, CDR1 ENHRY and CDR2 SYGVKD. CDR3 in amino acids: CAISESGAGAYEQYF. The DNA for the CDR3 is TGTGCCATCAGTGAGTCGGGAGCGGGAGCCTACGAGCAGTACTTC.

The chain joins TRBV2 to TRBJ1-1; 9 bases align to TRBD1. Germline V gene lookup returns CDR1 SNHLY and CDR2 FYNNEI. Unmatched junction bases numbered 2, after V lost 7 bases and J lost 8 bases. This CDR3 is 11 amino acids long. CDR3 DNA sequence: TGTGCCAGCATGGGGACAGGGGAAGCTTTCTTT. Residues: CASMGTGEAFF.

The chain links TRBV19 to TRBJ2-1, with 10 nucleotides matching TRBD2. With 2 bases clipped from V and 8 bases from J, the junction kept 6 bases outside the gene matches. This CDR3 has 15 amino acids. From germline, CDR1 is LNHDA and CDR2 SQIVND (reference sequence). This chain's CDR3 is CASSIISGRLDEQFF. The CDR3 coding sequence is TGTGCCAGTAGTATAATTAGCGGGAGGCTTGATGAGCAGTTCTTC.

Here the CDR3 reads CASSFHVVKETQYF. DNA of the CDR3: TGTGCCAGCAGCTTCCATGTAGTCAAAGAGACCCAGTACTTC. The J gene is TRBJ2-5, the V gene TRBV7-9; D unresolved. The ends were cut back, 3 bases at V and 3 bases at J, with 11 bases in the middle. The CDR3 has 14 amino acids. The germline gives CDR1 SEHNR, CDR2 FQNEAQ (reference sequence).

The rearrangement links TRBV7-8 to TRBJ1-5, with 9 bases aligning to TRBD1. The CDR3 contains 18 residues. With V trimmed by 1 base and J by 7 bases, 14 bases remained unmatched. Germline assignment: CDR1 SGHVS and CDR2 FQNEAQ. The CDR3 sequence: CASSLVRGQGLKAQPQHF. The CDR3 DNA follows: TGTGCCAGCAGCTTAGTGCGGGGACAGGGTTTGAAGGCCCAGCCCCAGCATTTT.

CDR3 DNA: TGTGCCAGCAGTTACTCCGCGGGAGCCCTGTTTAATGAGCAGTTCTTC. Translated: CASSYSAGALFNEQFF. The chain recombines TRBV6-5 with TRBJ2-1; 7 bases are shared with TRBD2. The CDR3 is 16 residues long. Germline V CDR1 and CDR2: MNHEY, SVGAGI. Trimming cost V 0 bases and J 7 bases; bases outside gene matches: 9.

CDR3 sequence: CASSPGDRGRHNEQFF. CDR3 DNA: TGTGCCAGCTCACCAGGGGACAGGGGGCGTCACAATGAGCAGTTCTTC. The chain has TRBV18 and TRBJ2-1, with 12 bases identical to TRBD1. CDR1 and CDR2 (germline): KGHSH, LQKENI. The trim removed 2 bases at V and 5 bases at J, leaving 4 bases unmatched. CDR3 length equals 16 residues.

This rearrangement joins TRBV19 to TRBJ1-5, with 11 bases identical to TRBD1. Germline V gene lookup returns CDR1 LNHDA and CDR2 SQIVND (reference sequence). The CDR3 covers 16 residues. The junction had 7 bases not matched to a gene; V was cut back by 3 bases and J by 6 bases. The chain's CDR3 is CASSIQDRGHIQPQHF. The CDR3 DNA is TGTGCCAGTAGTATCCAGGACAGGGGGCATATTCAGCCCCAGCATTTT.

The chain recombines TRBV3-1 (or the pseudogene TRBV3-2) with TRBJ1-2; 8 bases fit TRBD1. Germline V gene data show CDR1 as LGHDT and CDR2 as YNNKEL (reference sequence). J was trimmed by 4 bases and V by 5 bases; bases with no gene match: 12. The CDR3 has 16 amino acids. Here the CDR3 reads CASSFNLQGAGYGYTF. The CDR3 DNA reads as TGTGCCAGCAGCTTTAACCTTCAGGGGGCGGGCTATGGCTACACCTTC.

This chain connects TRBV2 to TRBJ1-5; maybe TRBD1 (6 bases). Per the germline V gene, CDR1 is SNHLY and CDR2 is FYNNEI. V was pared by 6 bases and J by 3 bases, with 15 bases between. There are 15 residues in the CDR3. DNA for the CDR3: TGTGCCAGCAGCCCAACGGGGGGCCCCAATCAGCCCCAGCATTTT. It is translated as CASSPTGGPNQPQHF.

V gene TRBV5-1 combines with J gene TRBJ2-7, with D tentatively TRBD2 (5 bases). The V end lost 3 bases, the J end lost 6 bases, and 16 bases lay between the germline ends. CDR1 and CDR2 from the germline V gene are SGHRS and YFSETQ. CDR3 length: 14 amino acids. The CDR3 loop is CASSSPGTSGEQYF. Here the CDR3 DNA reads TGCGCCAGCAGCTCTCCGGGAACCTCGGGCGAGCAGTACTTC.

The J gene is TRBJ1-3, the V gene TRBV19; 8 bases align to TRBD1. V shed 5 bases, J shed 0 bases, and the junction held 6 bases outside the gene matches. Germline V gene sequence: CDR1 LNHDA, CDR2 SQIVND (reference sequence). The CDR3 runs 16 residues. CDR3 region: CASSPRDRFSGNTIYF. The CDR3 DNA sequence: TGTGCCAGTAGTCCTCGGGACAGGTTCTCTGGAAACACCATATATTTT.

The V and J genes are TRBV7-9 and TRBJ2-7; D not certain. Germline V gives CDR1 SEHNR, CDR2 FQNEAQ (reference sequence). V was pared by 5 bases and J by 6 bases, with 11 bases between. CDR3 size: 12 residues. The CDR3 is CASSRTIPEQYF. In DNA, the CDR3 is TGTGCCAGCAGCCGAACTATCCCCGAGCAGTACTTC. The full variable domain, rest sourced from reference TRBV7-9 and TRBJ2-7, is DTGVSQNPRHKITKRGQNVTFRCDPISEHNRLYWYRQTLGQGPEFLTYFQNEAQLEKSRLLSDRFSAERPKGSFSTLEIQRTEQGDSAMYLCASSRTIPEQYFGPGTRLTVT.

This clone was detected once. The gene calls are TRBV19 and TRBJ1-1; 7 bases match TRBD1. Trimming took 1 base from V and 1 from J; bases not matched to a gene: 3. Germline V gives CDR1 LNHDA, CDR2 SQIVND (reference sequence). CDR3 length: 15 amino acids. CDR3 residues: CASSIGGTANTEAFF. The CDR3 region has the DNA TGTGCCAGTAGTATAGGGGGGACAGCGAACACTGAAGCTTTCTTT. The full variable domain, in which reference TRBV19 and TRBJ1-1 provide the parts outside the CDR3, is DGGITQSPKYLFRKEGQNVTLSCEQNLNHDAMYWYRQDPGQGLRLIYYSQIVNDFQKGDIAEGYSVSREKKESFPLTVTSAQKNPTAFYLCASSIGGTANTEAFFGQGTRLTVV.

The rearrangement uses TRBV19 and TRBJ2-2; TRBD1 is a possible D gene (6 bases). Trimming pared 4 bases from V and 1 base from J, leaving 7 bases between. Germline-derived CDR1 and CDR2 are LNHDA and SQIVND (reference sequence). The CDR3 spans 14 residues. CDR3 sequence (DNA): TGTGCCAGTAGTAGGGGACAGAACACCGGGGAGCTGTTTTTT. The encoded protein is CASSRGQNTGELFF.

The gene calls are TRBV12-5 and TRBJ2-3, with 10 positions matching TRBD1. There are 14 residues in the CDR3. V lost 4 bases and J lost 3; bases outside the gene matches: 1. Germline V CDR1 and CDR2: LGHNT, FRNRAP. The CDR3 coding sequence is TGTGCTAGTGGTTGGACAGGGGGGACAGATACGCAGTATTTT. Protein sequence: CASGWTGGTDTQYF. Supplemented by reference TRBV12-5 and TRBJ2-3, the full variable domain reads DARVTQTPRHKVTEMGQEVTMRCQPILGHNTVFWYRQTMMQGLELLAYFRNRAPLDDSGMPKDRFSAEMPDATLATLKIQPSEPRDSAVYFCASGWTGGTDTQYFGPGTRLTVL.

This chain's CDR3 is CSVEPWTSGPPYEQYF. CDR3 coding DNA: TGCAGCGTTGAACCCTGGACTAGCGGGCCCCCCTACGAGCAGTACTTC. The chain combines TRBV29-1 with TRBJ2-7; TRBD2 agrees at 11 bases. The CDR3 runs to 16 residues. Trimming removed 2 bases from V and 2 bases from J; junction bases left unmatched: 8. Germline V gene data show CDR1 as SQVTM and CDR2 as ANQGSEA.

The CDR3 region is CASSIRGLGEQYF. CDR3 sequence (DNA): TGTGCCAGTAGTATCCGGGGTCTCGGGGAGCAGTACTTC. The chain recombines TRBV19 with TRBJ2-7, with a possible D match to TRBD2 (5 bases). This CDR3 comprises 13 residues. Trimming stripped 3 bases from V and 7 bases from J, with 13 bases between. Germline CDR1 is LNHDA and CDR2 is SQIVND (reference sequence).

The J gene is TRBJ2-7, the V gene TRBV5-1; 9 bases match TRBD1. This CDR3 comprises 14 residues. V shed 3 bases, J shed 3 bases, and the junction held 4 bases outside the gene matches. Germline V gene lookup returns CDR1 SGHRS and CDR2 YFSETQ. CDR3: CASSSQGAGYEQYF. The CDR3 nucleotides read TGCGCCAGCAGCTCACAGGGGGCTGGCTACGAGCAGTACTTC.

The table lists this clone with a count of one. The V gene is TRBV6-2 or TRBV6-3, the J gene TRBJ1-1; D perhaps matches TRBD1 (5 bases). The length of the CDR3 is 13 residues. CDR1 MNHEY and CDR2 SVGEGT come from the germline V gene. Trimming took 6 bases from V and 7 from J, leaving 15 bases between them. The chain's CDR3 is CASSPGPGGEAFF. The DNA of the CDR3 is TGTGCCAGCAGCCCCGGCCCCGGGGGTGAAGCTTTCTTT.

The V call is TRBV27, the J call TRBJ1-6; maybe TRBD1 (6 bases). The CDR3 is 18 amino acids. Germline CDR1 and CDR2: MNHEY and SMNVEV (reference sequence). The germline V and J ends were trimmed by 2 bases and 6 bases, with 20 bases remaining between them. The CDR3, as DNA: TGTGCCAGCAGTTTAAAGTTCTGGGGGCCATATGTTAATTCACCCCTCCACTTT. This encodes CASSLKFWGPYVNSPLHF.